This TCR beta chain was documented in a study of OX40 agonist ivuxolimab in advanced cancers. Background on the study: Dose-escalation patients' cancers were hepatocellular carcinoma, melanoma, renal cell or head and neck cancer.

The CDR3 is 15 residues long. Trimming cost V 5 bases and J 5 bases; bases outside gene matches: 5. Germline V gives CDR1 LGHNA, CDR2 YNFKEQ. Libraries were prepared by immunoSEQ multiplex PCR; TCRdb keeps only in-frame clonotypes and omits some of them. The profile shows about 60,000 clones, around 82% of them singletons. Sequenced material: CD4+ or CD8+ T cells sorted from blood, taken in a trial of the OX40 agonist ivuxolimab. This TCR was sampled from an adult with an advanced solid tumor such as melanoma, head and neck, liver or kidney cancer. The V call is TRBV4-2, the J call TRBJ2-5; 13 nucleotides match TRBD2. CDR3 nucleotides: TGTGCCAGCAGCGCCGGACTAGCGGGGGTGGAGACCCAGTACTTC. Translated: CASSAGLAGVETQYF.